These T cell receptor beta chains were read from a single sample in a study of blood T cell repertoires in COVID-19. Data came from immunoSEQ multiplex PCR; TCRdb stores just in-frame clones and leaves some out. The sample lists about 130,000 clones; 80% to 85% were seen once. Sequenced: PBMCs or T cells enriched from blood (not recorded which). Receptors originate from a young man who had recovered from COVID-19. Each CDR3 is given with its conserved first and last residue. The order of the fields is D gene, J gene, CDR3 length, clone size, V gene, CDR3 DNA, CDR3 protein. The D gene is left open where the match is weak. Clone size is stated in some rows and not others, as once, few, many or a class when expanded.

D: .
J: TRBJ2-7
length: 14
size: .
V: TRBV28
DNA: TGTGCCAGCAGTTTAAGACAGTCCACCTACGAGCAGTACTTC
CDR3: CASSLRQSTYEQYF

D: .
J: TRBJ2-7
length: 16
size: .
V: TRBV19
DNA: TGTGCCAGTAGTATAATATTCACAACAGCGGACTACGAGCAGTACTTC
CDR3: CASSIIFTTADYEQYF

D: .
J: TRBJ2-6
length: 16
size: .
V: TRBV6-6
DNA: TGTGCCAGCAGTTACGCTCAGGGTGCCGGGGCCAACGTCCTGACTTTC
CDR3: CASSYAQGAGANVLTF

D: TRBD1
J: TRBJ2-1
length: 17
size: .
V: TRBV4-1
DNA: TGCGCCAGCAGCCAAACGGGGGACAGGGGGCAGTTTAGTGAGCAGTTCTTC
CDR3: CASSQTGDRGQFSEQFF

D: TRBD1
J: TRBJ2-7
length: 14
size: .
V: TRBV27
DNA: TGTGCCAGCAGTTCCCGCGACAGGGGGCGCGAGCAGTACTTC
CDR3: CASSSRDRGREQYF

D: TRBD2
J: TRBJ2-7
length: 15
size: .
V: TRBV15
DNA: TGTGCCACCAGCAGAGGGGGGGGTACAGGCTACGAGCAGTACTTC
CDR3: CATSRGGGTGYEQYF

D: TRBD1
J: TRBJ1-6
length: 14
size: .
V: TRBV30
DNA: TGTGCCTGGAGTCATGGACAGGATAATTCACCCCTCCACTTT
CDR3: CAWSHGQDNSPLHF

D: .
J: TRBJ1-1
length: 12
size: few
V: TRBV5-4
DNA: TGTGCCAGCAGCCTAGGGGACACTGAAGCTTTCTTT
CDR3: CASSLGDTEAFF

D: .
J: TRBJ2-5
length: 14
size: .
V: TRBV18
DNA: TGTGCCAGCTCAACGCAGGGCGCCTCAGAGACCCAGTACTTC
CDR3: CASSTQGASETQYF

D: TRBD2
J: TRBJ2-3
length: 15
size: .
V: TRBV3-1/TRBV3-2
DNA: TGTGCCAGCAGCCCTCTAGCGGGGTTCACAGATACGCAGTATTTT
CDR3: CASSPLAGFTDTQYF

D: .
J: TRBJ1-1
length: 14
size: .
V: TRBV2
DNA: TGTGCCAGCAGAGAACTCACAGTGAACACTGAAGCTTTCTTT
CDR3: CASRELTVNTEAFF

D: TRBD2
J: TRBJ2-1
length: 15
size: .
V: TRBV5-6
DNA: TGTGCCAGCAGTTCGGGGGGGAGTCCACACAATGAGCAGTTCTTC
CDR3: CASSSGGSPHNEQFF

D: .
J: TRBJ1-1
length: 14
size: .
V: TRBV11-2
DNA: TGTGCCAGCAGCTTAGTCCCGGGACTCGGTGAAGCTTTCTTT
CDR3: CASSLVPGLGEAFF

D: .
J: TRBJ1-5
length: 15
size: .
V: TRBV6-5
DNA: TGTGCCAGCACTCCAGGCGGGGATGGAATTCAGCCCCAGCATTTT
CDR3: CASTPGGDGIQPQHF

D: .
J: TRBJ1-6
length: 11
size: .
V: TRBV7-3
DNA: TGTGCCAGCAGCTTCCCGTTACCCCTCCACTTT
CDR3: CASSFPLPLHF

D: TRBD1
J: TRBJ1-5
length: 14
size: .
V: TRBV2
DNA: TGTGCCAGCAGTCGGGACAGCGGCAATCAGCCCCAGCATTTT
CDR3: CASSRDSGNQPQHF

D: TRBD1
J: TRBJ1-1
length: 16
size: .
V: TRBV5-6
DNA: TGTGCCAGCAGTTCCGGGACAGGGTTACTCGGCACTGAAGCTTTCTTT
CDR3: CASSSGTGLLGTEAFF

D: TRBD1
J: TRBJ1-2
length: 16
size: .
V: TRBV11-2
DNA: TGTGCCAGCACCCCGACAGGGGGTCGGAGTGGGTATGGCTACACCTTC
CDR3: CASTPTGGRSGYGYTF

D: .
J: TRBJ2-2
length: 14
size: .
V: TRBV5-1
DNA: TGCGCCAGCAGCTTAGGGGGAAACACCGGGGAGCTGTTTTTT
CDR3: CASSLGGNTGELFF

D: TRBD2
J: TRBJ2-3
length: 13
size: many
V: TRBV10-3
DNA: TGTGCCATCAGTCTGGGAGGGAAAGATACGCAGTATTTT
CDR3: CAISLGGKDTQYF

D: TRBD1
J: TRBJ1-2
length: 13
size: .
V: TRBV6-2/TRBV6-3
DNA: TGTGCCAGCAGTCAGGGGGCAGACTATGGCTACACCTTC
CDR3: CASSQGADYGYTF

D: TRBD1
J: TRBJ1-2
length: 14
size: .
V: TRBV7-9
DNA: TGTGCCAGACCCTTGCAGGGGGCGCCCTATGGCTACACCTTC
CDR3: CARPLQGAPYGYTF

D: TRBD2
J: TRBJ2-1
length: 18
size: .
V: TRBV19
DNA: TGTGCCAGTAGTACCGGGACTAGCGTTCCCGGGTCCTACAATGAGCAGTTCTTC
CDR3: CASSTGTSVPGSYNEQFF

D: .
J: TRBJ1-3
length: 13
size: .
V: TRBV3-1/TRBV3-2
DNA: TGTGCCAGCAGCCAAGGGAGTGGAAACACCATATATTTT
CDR3: CASSQGSGNTIYF

D: TRBD2
J: TRBJ2-5
length: 16
size: .
V: TRBV11-2
DNA: TGTGCCAGCAGCTTAGGGGTAGCGGGAGTGGGAGAGACCCAGTACTTC
CDR3: CASSLGVAGVGETQYF

D: TRBD1
J: TRBJ1-5
length: 15
size: .
V: TRBV12-5
DNA: TGTGCTAGTGGTTTGTCAGGGGGCGTCAATCAGCCCCAGCATTTT
CDR3: CASGLSGGVNQPQHF

D: .
J: TRBJ2-7
length: 15
size: .
V: TRBV19
DNA: TGTGCCAGTACCCCGACTGGGGGGAGCCGCTACGAGCAGTACTTC
CDR3: CASTPTGGSRYEQYF

D: TRBD2
J: TRBJ2-4
length: 14
size: .
V: TRBV30
DNA: TGTGCCTGGGGCCGGAGGGAGGGAAAGGACATTCAGTACTTC
CDR3: CAWGRREGKDIQYF

D: .
J: TRBJ1-3
length: 16
size: .
V: TRBV19
DNA: TGTGCCAGTAGTGAAACAGGCGACCTCTCTGGAAACACCATATATTTT
CDR3: CASSETGDLSGNTIYF

D: .
J: TRBJ2-6
length: 15
size: .
V: TRBV13
DNA: TGTGCCAGCAGCATTACTAGGGCTGGGGCCAACGTCCTGACTTTC
CDR3: CASSITRAGANVLTF

D: TRBD1
J: TRBJ1-1
length: 15
size: few
V: TRBV10-1
DNA: TGCGCCAGCAGTGCCAGGGGGAGTTTGGTAACTGAAGCTTTCTTT
CDR3: CASSARGSLVTEAFF

D: .
J: TRBJ1-3
length: 14
size: few
V: TRBV2
DNA: TGTGCCAGCTCCCGCGACAGCGTTGGAAACACCATATATTTT
CDR3: CASSRDSVGNTIYF

D: TRBD1
J: TRBJ1-6
length: 15
size: .
V: TRBV2
DNA: TGTGCCAGCATCCTAGAGGGACAGGGGGGTTCACCCCTCCACTTT
CDR3: CASILEGQGGSPLHF

D: TRBD1
J: TRBJ1-1
length: 15
size: .
V: TRBV5-1
DNA: TGCGCCAGCAGCCCAACGACAGGGGGGAACACTGAAGCTTTCTTT
CDR3: CASSPTTGGNTEAFF

D: .
J: TRBJ2-7
length: 14
size: .
V: TRBV7-9
DNA: TGTGCCAGCAGCTCCCTGGCCCCCTCCTACGAGCAGTACTTC
CDR3: CASSSLAPSYEQYF

D: .
J: TRBJ2-3
length: 14
size: few
V: TRBV27
DNA: TGTGCCAGCACCACAGGGTCCCCACAAGATACGCAGTATTTT
CDR3: CASTTGSPQDTQYF

D: TRBD1
J: TRBJ2-7
length: 16
size: .
V: TRBV6-5
DNA: TGTGCCAGCAGTTACGCCCGACAGGGAAGTCGCTACGAGCAGTACTTC
CDR3: CASSYARQGSRYEQYF

D: .
J: TRBJ1-1
length: 16
size: .
V: TRBV5-1
DNA: TGCGCCAGCAGCTTGGGGACACGCACGGGGGGCACTGAAGCTTTCTTT
CDR3: CASSLGTRTGGTEAFF

D: TRBD2
J: TRBJ2-1
length: 14
size: .
V: TRBV11-2
DNA: TGTGCCTCAAGGAGGAGCGGGGGGCTCGATGAGCAGTTCTTC
CDR3: CASRRSGGLDEQFF

D: .
J: TRBJ1-1
length: 13
size: .
V: TRBV12-3/TRBV12-4
DNA: TGTGCCAGCAGTTTGATGGGTCAGGGTGAAGCTTTCTTT
CDR3: CASSLMGQGEAFF

D: TRBD2
J: TRBJ2-1
length: 17
size: .
V: TRBV3-1/TRBV3-2
DNA: TGTGCCAGCAGCCCGCCGGTGGGAGGGCCGATCGGAAATGAGCAGTTCTTC
CDR3: CASSPPVGGPIGNEQFF

D: .
J: TRBJ2-1
length: 12
size: .
V: TRBV18
DNA: TGTGCCAGCTCACAATTAAACAATGAGCAGTTCTTC
CDR3: CASSQLNNEQFF

D: .
J: TRBJ2-3
length: 13
size: .
V: TRBV10-3
DNA: TGTGCCATCAGTGAAATGGCAGGGGCTACGCAGTATTTT
CDR3: CAISEMAGATQYF

D: TRBD1
J: TRBJ1-1
length: 17
size: .
V: TRBV9
DNA: TGTGCCAGCAGCACCAGGACAGGGCCTTCTTTCAACACTGAAGCTTTCTTT
CDR3: CASSTRTGPSFNTEAFF